One T cell receptor beta chain is described in this entry. Its antigen target is currently unknown. No clone much larger than this one lies a single base away; base qualities are absent. The data originate from a study of metastatic and nonmetastatic thyroid tumors (dated by TCRdb to the early 2020s). Background for the entire study: For patients with malignant and with benign thyroid disease, the researchers compared repertoires between peripheral blood samples and tumor or nodule tissue samples.

Taken from cysteine to phenylalanine, the CDR3 has 15 residues. Only the CDR3 region is kept as DNA, spanning 45 bases read in frame from base 1. V is trimmed back by 3 bases and J by 4 bases, and the junction contains 8 bases that no gene match accounts for. The germline V gene encodes CDR1 MDHEN and CDR2 SYDVKM. Paper-wide results and their limitations: In both blood and tumor samples, TCR beta diversity was reported to be significantly higher in malignant tumors than in benign nodules.

Before undergoing thyroid surgery, none of the patients had been given any kind of treatment. Using T-cell receptor beta sequencing, the study looked back at clinical samples from patients collected from the early 2010s to the late 2010s. Library preparation used PCR. Reads for this sample came from an Illumina HiSeq 4000. High-throughput sequencing was used to profile the TCR beta-chain CDR3 region of each patient. From the authors' description of their analysis: CDR3 differences across clinicopathological groups were used to build a classifier for discriminating distant-metastatic papillary thyroid cancer patients. The Shannon index was used to assess repertoire diversity, and the Morisita-Horn index was used to assess tumor-blood repertoire similarity. Starting from the raw public reads, TCRdb applied fastp trimming at Q25, assembled clones with MiXCR and retained in-frame beta chains. TCRdb, not the authors, supplied the V and J calls. This sample lists over 30,000 clones; about 29% were detected once. 7.8% of the sample is in the top ten clones.

The receptor chain draws on TRBV28 and TRBJ2-7; 8 of the junction bases match TRBD2. The source is a female donor with papillary thyroid cancer or a benign thyroid nodule (not recorded which). Some clones in this sample may be carry-over from other donors' samples. The sequenced sample consisted of blood. The CDR3 reads as follows: CASSLPGLGLYEQYF. The DNA is as follows: TGTGCCAGCAGTTTGCCGGGACTAGGACTTTACGAGCAGTACTTC.